This T cell receptor beta chain appears in the sequencing data of a study of blood T cell repertoires in COVID-19. The overall study: The study drew acute and convalescent COVID-19 samples from the United States, Italy and Spain. PBMCs, B-cell-depleted T cells, or T cells provided the cDNA or gDNA that made up the material.

Per the original data handling: By means of reference gene primer amplification, nucleated cell counts were estimated. Here immunoSEQ multiplex PCR was the method, and the copy in TCRdb shows in-frame clones only, minus some. Clone size and V and J calls were adopted from that table, with D and trimming inferred from the DNA. The data show 150,000 to 200,000 clones, 80% to 90% seen once. J lost 3 bases, V lost 3 bases, and 4 bases had no gene match. Germline V gene sequence: CDR1 LGHDT, CDR2 YNNKEL (reference sequence). This CDR3 spans 14 amino acids. This clone was seen just once. The chain uses TRBV3-1 (or the pseudogene TRBV3-2) and TRBJ1-1; TRBD1 matches at 7 bases. What was sequenced was peripheral blood. The sequence was collected from a man aged 45 to 65 with active or convalescent COVID-19. CDR3: CASSHNRGDTEAFF. The CDR3 bases are TGTGCCAGCAGCCACAACAGGGGTGACACTGAAGCTTTCTTT.